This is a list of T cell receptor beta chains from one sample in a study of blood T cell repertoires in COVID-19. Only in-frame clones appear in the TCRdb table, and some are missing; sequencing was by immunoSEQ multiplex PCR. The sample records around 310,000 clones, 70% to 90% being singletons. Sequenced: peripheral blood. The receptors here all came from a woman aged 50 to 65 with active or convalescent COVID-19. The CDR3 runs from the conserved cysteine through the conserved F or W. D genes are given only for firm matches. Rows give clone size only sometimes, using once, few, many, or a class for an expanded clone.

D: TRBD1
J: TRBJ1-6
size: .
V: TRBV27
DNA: TGTGCCAGCAGCCTCGACAGGGGGTACTCACCCCTCCACTTT
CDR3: CASSLDRGYSPLHF

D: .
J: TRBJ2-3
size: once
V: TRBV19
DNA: TGTGCCAGTAGCCCCGGGAGCAGCACAGATACGCAGTATTTT
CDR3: CASSPGSSTDTQYF

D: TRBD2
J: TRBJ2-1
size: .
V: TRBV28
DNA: TGTGCCAGCAGTTTAACCGGGACTAGCATCCACAATGAGCAGTTCTTC
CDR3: CASSLTGTSIHNEQFF

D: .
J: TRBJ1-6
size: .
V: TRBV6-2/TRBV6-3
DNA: TGTGCCAGCAGTTTCCGGGTTCCCCATTCGGCCCTCCACTTT
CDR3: CASSFRVPHSALHF

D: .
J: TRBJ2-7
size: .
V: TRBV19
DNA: TGTGCCAGTTCCATCACAGGATTCTCCTACGAGCAGTACTTC
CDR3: CASSITGFSYEQYF

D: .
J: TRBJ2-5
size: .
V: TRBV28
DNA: TGTGCCAGCAGTTACGCAAGTCAGGGGTGGCAAGAGACCCAGTACTTC
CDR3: CASSYASQGWQETQYF

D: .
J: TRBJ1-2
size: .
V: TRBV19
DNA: TGTGCCAGTAGCCCCGCCCCGGACAGAAACTATGGCTACACCTTC
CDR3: CASSPAPDRNYGYTF

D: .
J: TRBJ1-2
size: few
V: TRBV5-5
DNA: TGTGCCAGCAGCTTGGACAGGAACTATGGCTACACCTTC
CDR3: CASSLDRNYGYTF

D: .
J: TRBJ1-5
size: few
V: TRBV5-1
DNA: TGCGCCAGCAGCTTGGGGGGAGGCAATCAGCCCCAGCATTTT
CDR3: CASSLGGGNQPQHF

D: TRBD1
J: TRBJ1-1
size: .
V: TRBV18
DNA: TGTGCCAGCTCATTACAGGGGCGCAACACTGAAGCTTTCTTT
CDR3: CASSLQGRNTEAFF

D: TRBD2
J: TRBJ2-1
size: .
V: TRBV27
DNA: TGTGCCAGCAGTTTCAATAGCGGGGGGGGTTATGAGCAGTTCTTC
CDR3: CASSFNSGGGYEQFF

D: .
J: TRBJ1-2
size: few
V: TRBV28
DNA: TGTGCCACCAACGAGATCGCAGGGTATGGCTACACCTTC
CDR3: CATNEIAGYGYTF

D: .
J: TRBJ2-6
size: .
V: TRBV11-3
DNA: TGTGCCAGCAGCCACCCCGATGGGGGGTCTGGGGCCAACGTCCTGACTTTC
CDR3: CASSHPDGGSGANVLTF

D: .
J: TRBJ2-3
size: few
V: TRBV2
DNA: TGTGCCAGCGGATCCGAGGACTATAGCACAGATACGCAGTATTTT
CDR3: CASGSEDYSTDTQYF

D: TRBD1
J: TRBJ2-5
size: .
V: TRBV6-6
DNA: TGTGCCAGCAGTACCAGGGGGCGGGAGACCCAGTACTTC
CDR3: CASSTRGRETQYF

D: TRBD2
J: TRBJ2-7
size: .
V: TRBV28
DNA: TGTGCCACTTCGGGACTAGCTGGGGAGCAGTACTTC
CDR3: CATSGLAGEQYF

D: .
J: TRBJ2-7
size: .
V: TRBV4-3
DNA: TGCGCCAGCAGCCCAGAAAGGGGTTTTGCCTACGAGCAGTACTTC
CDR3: CASSPERGFAYEQYF

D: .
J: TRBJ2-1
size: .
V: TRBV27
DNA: TGTGCCAGCAGTCCGGGACGGGGGGAGCAGTTCTTC
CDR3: CASSPGRGEQFF

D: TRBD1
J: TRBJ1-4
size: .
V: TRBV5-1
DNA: TGCGCCAGCAGCTTGGTCCAGGGCCCGACAGGGAATGAAAAACTGTTTTTT
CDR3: CASSLVQGPTGNEKLFF

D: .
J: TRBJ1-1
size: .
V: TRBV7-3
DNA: TGTGCCAGCAGCTTAAGCGGCAGGGCCGGTGAAGCTTTCTTT
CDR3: CASSLSGRAGEAFF

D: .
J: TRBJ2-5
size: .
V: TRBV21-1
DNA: TGTGCCAGCAGCAAAGGGAGAAGGGGGCGGGGGACCCAGTACTTC
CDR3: CASSKGRRGRGTQYF

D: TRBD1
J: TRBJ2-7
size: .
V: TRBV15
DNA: TGTGCCACCAGCAGAGGAGTGGGCCAGAACAACAGGGGGTGGTCCTACGAGCAGTACTTC
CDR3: CATSRGVGQNNRGWSYEQYF

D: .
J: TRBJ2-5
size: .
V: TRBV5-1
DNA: TGCGCCAGCAGCTTAGCCGGGACTGGAGAAGAGACCCAGTACTTC
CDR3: CASSLAGTGEETQYF

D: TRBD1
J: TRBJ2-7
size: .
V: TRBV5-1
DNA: TGCGCCAGCAGCTTGGCGGGACAGGGGGACGAGCAGTACTTC
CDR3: CASSLAGQGDEQYF

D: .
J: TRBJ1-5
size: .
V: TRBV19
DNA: TGTGCCAGTAGTCACACAGGGTTAAGGGATAGCAATCAGCCCCAGCATTTT
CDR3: CASSHTGLRDSNQPQHF

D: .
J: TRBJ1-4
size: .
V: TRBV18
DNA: TGTGCCAGCTCGTATGGCCGGGAGGAAAAACTGTTTTTT
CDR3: CASSYGREEKLFF

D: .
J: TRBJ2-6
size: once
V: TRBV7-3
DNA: TGTGCCAGCAGCCCCACACCGGGGGCTGGGGCCAACGTCCTGACTTTC
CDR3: CASSPTPGAGANVLTF

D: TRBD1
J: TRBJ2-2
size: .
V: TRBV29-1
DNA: TGCAGCGTACCCGGGACAGACCGTAAGGAGCTGTTTTTT
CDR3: CSVPGTDRKELFF

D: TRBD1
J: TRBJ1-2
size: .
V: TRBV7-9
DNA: TGTGCCAGCAGCTTAGTAACCCCCGAGACAGGGGACTATGGCTACACCTTC
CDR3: CASSLVTPETGDYGYTF

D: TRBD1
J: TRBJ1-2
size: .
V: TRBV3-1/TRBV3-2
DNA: TGTGCCAGCAGCCTCGGACAGGCGAGAACCTTC
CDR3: CASSLGQARTF

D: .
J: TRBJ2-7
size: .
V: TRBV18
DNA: TGTGCCAGCTCACCGTCACGGGACACTTCGTACTACGAGCAGTACTTC
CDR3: CASSPSRDTSYYEQYF

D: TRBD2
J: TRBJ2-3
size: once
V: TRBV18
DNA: TGTGCCAGCTCACCGGGACTAGCGGGCACAGATACGCAGTATTTT
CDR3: CASSPGLAGTDTQYF

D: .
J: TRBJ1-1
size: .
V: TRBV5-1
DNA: TGCGCCAGCAGCAACAACATTGACACTGAAGCTTTCTTT
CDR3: CASSNNIDTEAFF

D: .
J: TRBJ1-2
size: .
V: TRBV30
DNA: TGTGCCTGGACAGGAGATCTACTAGGTGGCTACACCTTC
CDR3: CAWTGDLLGGYTF

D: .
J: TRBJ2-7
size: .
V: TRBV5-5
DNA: TGTGCCAGCGGCCCTAGACACGGGGACTACGAGCAGTACTTC
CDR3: CASGPRHGDYEQYF

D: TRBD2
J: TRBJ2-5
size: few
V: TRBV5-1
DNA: TGCGCCAGCAGCTCCGTAGCGGGGGTGGTCGAGACCCAGTACTTC
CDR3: CASSSVAGVVETQYF

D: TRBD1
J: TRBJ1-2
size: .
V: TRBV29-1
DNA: TGCAGCGTTGAACCTTTGACTTTAGGGACAGGGCGTAATTGGGACTATGGCTACACCTTC
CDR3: CSVEPLTLGTGRNWDYGYTF

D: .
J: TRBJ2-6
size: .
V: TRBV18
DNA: TGTGCCAGCTCACCACAGCAGGGGCGCGGGGCCAACGTCCTGACTTTC
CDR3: CASSPQQGRGANVLTF

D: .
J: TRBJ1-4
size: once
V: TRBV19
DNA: TGTGCCAGTAGTATAACGGGTGCAACTAATGAAAAACTGTTTTTT
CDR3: CASSITGATNEKLFF

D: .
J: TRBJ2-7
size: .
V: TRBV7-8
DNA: TGTGCCAGCAGCTTAGCAACCCAGGGGTCGATCTACGAGCAGTACTTC
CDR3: CASSLATQGSIYEQYF

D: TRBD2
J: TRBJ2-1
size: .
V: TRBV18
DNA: TGTGCCAGCTCACCCGGGACTAGCGGGAGTAGGAATGAGCAGTTCTTC
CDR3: CASSPGTSGSRNEQFF

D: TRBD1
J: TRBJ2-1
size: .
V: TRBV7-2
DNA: TGTGCCAGCAGCCGGAACCCGGGACAGGGAGCCAATGAGCAGTTCTTC
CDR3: CASSRNPGQGANEQFF

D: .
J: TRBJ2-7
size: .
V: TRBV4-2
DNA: TGTGCCAGCAGCCAAGAGGAGAAGCACTACGAGCAGTACTTC
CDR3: CASSQEEKHYEQYF

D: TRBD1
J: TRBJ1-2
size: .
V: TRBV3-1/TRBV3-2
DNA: TGTGCCAGCAGCCATGAGTTCCGGGACAGGGAATACTATGGCTACACCTTC
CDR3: CASSHEFRDREYYGYTF

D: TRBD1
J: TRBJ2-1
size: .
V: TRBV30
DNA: TGTGCCTGGAACGTCGGGGACAGGGGGCGTTATGAGCAGTTCTTC
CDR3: CAWNVGDRGRYEQFF

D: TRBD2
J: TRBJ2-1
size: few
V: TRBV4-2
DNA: TGTGCCAGCAGCCTGCGACTAGCGGGATTCAATGAGCAGTTCTTC
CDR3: CASSLRLAGFNEQFF

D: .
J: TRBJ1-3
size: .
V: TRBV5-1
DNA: TGCGCCAGCAGCCATCTGGTCGGGGGTGGAGGAAACACCATATATTTT
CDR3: CASSHLVGGGGNTIYF

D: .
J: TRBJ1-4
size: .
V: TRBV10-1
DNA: TGCGCCAGCAGTGAGGGGCGCCTTAATGAAAAACTGTTTTTT
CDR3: CASSEGRLNEKLFF

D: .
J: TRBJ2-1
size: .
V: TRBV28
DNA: TGTGCCAGCAGCCGAACAGGGAACCAAAATGGGGGTGAGCAGTTCTTC
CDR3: CASSRTGNQNGGEQFF

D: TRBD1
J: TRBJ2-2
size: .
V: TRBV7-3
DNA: TGTGCCAGCAGCGTCGACAGGGGGTCCGGGGAGCTGTTTTTT
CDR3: CASSVDRGSGELFF

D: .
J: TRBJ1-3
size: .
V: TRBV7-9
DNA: TGTGCCAGCAGCTTAATCGGGGAGGAGGTTTTAGACACCATATATTTT
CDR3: CASSLIGEEVLDTIYF

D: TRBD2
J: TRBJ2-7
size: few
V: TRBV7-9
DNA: TGTGCCAGCAGCCCCGGACGAACTAGCGGAGGGGGGGACGAGCAGTACTTC
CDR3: CASSPGRTSGGGDEQYF

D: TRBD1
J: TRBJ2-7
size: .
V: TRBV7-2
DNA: TGTGCCAGCAGCATCACTACAGGGGTCTACGAGCAGTACTTC
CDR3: CASSITTGVYEQYF

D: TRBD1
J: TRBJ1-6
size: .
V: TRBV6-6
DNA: TGTGCCAGCAGGACCTCCGGGACAGCCGTCAATTCACCCCTCCACTTT
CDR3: CASRTSGTAVNSPLHF

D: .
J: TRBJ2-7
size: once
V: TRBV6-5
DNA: TGTGCCAGCAGCCTGGGGTGGGCCACGGGGAAGGAGCAGTACTTC
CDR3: CASSLGWATGKEQYF

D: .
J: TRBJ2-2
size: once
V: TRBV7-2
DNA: TGTGCCAGCAGCTTAAGTAGCTTATCACCTCCCTTCGGGCTGTTTTTT
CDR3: CASSLSSLSPPFGLFF

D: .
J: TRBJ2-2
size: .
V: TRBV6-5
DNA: TGTGCTTCACGGAGATCCGGGGAGCTGTTTTTT
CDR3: CASRRSGELFF

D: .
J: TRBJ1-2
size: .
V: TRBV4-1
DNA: TGCGCCAGCAGCCTTATCGGAGGGAAAAACAGGAATGGCTACACCTTC
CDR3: CASSLIGGKNRNGYTF

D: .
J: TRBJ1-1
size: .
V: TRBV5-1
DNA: TGCGCCAGCAGCAACCAGGGAGGCGCTGAAGCTTTCTTT
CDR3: CASSNQGGAEAFF